Sequencing of this T cell receptor beta chain was carried out in a study of early T cells in non-severe SARS-CoV-2 infection. Background on the study: Sequenced material consisted of bulk RNA (from unsorted whole blood), and chains were unpaired. Study-wide results and limits: VDJdb matching favored anti-spike CD8 responses, missing private and CD4 specificities.

Germline assignment: CDR1 SEHNR and CDR2 FQNEAQ (reference sequence). The length of the CDR3 is 14 residues. The V end lost 5 bases, the J end lost 1 base, and 11 bases lay between the germline ends. In this sample, this clonotype turned up many times. As yet, its antigen is unknown. Unique molecular identifiers tagged individual cDNA molecules. TCRdb reprocessed the 5' RACE reads via MiXCR and lists one record per CDR3 protein. The sample shows about 90,000 distinct CDR3 sequences, approximately 12% of them seen only once. The chain links TRBV7-9 to TRBJ2-5, with D perhaps TRBD2 (6 bases). Sequenced material: whole blood, taken at baseline. The receptor was isolated from an adult who was a healthcare worker with PCR-confirmed SARS-CoV-2 infection or an uninfected control (not recorded which). The CDR3 DNA follows: TGTGCCAGCAGCCCCCGGACTATCCAAGAGACCCAGTACTTC. Translated, it gives CASSPRTIQETQYF.